The clone carrying this T cell receptor beta chain came up a few times. For the second PCR, which ran for about 7 to 11 cycles, a sample-barcoded 5' primer and a J-beta primer mix were used. TCRdb re-called the 5' RACE reads with MiXCR, one entry per CDR3 protein. Of some 1.4 million distinct CDR3 sequences in the sample, around 39% were seen once. This record belongs to a study of blood T cells in healthy people across ages. The CDR3 runs to 16 residues. V dropped 2 bases and J dropped 3 bases, with 17 bases sitting between them. Germline CDR1 MGHRA, CDR2 YSYEKL. This chain uses TRBV4-1 with TRBJ2-7; D is tentatively TRBD1 or TRBD2 (5 bases each). The material sequenced was blood. The clonotype comes from a young woman in good health. The CDR3 coding sequence is TGCGCCAGCAGCCAACACGGGGCAGGAATGAACTACGAGCAGTACTTC. Translation: CASSQHGAGMNYEQYF.